This TCR beta chain was recorded in a study of response to subunit inactivated influenza vaccine. The CDR3 sequence is 13 residues long. Germline CDR1 and CDR2: MNHNS and SASEGT. V lost 4 bases and J lost 6; bases outside the gene matches: 5. TCRdb processed the RT-PCR reads anew with MiXCR; each CDR3 protein has one entry. The table lists about 540,000 distinct CDR3 sequences, approximately 22% of them singletons, with 2.5% to 3.5% in the top ten. Many counts were recorded for this clonotype. The same sample was also studied in work on T cells expressing NK-cell markers. That paper states: Libraries used 5'RACE template switching adding universal primer site and UMIs. These clonotypes also led the CD3+CD56-NKG2C+ fraction in a few donors.

The sample consisted of CD4+ T cells sorted from PBMCs, taken 12 days after vaccination. This receptor was taken from a man in his fifties who received an inactivated influenza vaccine. The chain carries TRBV6-1 and TRBJ1-1; 7 nucleotides align to TRBD1. The DNA of the CDR3 is TGTGCCAGCAGTGGACAGGGATTTTCTGAAGCTTTCTTT. It specifies CASSGQGFSEAFF.